The 18 T cell receptor beta chains presented below share a single source sample, sequenced in a study of Graves' ophthalmopathy and Graves' hyperthyroidism. Investigators amplified TCR beta CDR3 regions from RNA transcripts. Second-round multiplex PCR came after a first-round RT-PCR that employed HTBI primers. A single record per CDR3 protein comes from TCRdb applying MiXCR to the multiplex PCR reads. The data contain hundreds of thousands of distinct CDR3 sequences, 20% to 25% of them seen just once; the ten biggest clones take up roughly 3.2%. The sequencing input was peripheral blood. These receptors all come from a woman aged 18-29 years with stable Graves' hyperthyroidism.

The CDR3 sequence: CASSEYGVSYGGSPHEQYF. Here the CDR3 DNA reads TGTGCCAGCAGTGAATATGGTGTGAGTTACGGCGGTTCTCCCCACGAGCAGTACTTC. The rearrangement uses TRBV25-1 and TRBJ2-7; D remains unclear. The CDR3 runs 19 residues. Germline V lookup: CDR1 MGHDK, CDR2 SYGVNS. V lost 0 bases to trimming and J lost 5 bases, with 26 bases between them.

This sequence joins TRBV15 and TRBJ1-1, with 9 bases fitting TRBD1. The CDR3 loop spans 16 amino acids. CDR1 and CDR2 from the germline V gene are LNHNV and YYDKDF (reference sequence). V shed 4 bases and J 5 bases; nucleotides not matched to a gene: 11. Here the CDR3 DNA reads TGTGCCACCAGCACACCAACCGGGACAGGGCGGACTGAAGCTTTCTTT. It specifies CATSTPTGTGRTEAFF.

This clonotype appeared many times. This chain joins TRBV2 and TRBJ1-2; a weak D match, TRBD1 (5 bases). There are 17 residues in the CDR3. Germline lookup yields CDR1 SNHLY and CDR2 FYNNEI. Trimming removed 8 bases at V and 4 bases at J, with 26 bases between. CDR3: CASGRFGGASVGYGYTF. CDR3 bases: TGTGCCAGCGGTCGCTTTGGAGGGGCTTCGGTGGGCTATGGCTACACCTTC.

Many counts were recorded for this clonotype. CDR3 sequence: CASSIVFSGANVLTF. The CDR3 coding sequence is TGTGCCAGTAGTATAGTCTTCTCTGGGGCCAACGTCCTGACTTTC. The chain is built from TRBV19 and TRBJ2-6; unclear D gene. Trimming shortened V by 1 base and J by 0 bases, and 4 bases separated the two germline ends. Germline lookup yields CDR1 LNHDA and CDR2 SQIVND (reference sequence). This CDR3 contains 15 residues.

This clonotype showed up many times. V usage is TRBV12-3 or TRBV12-4 and J usage is TRBJ1-1, with D hard to call. The CDR3 spans 15 residues. Deletions cut 0 bases from V and 0 bases from J, with 8 bases between. The CDR3 sequence: CASSLASTVNTEAFF. CDR3 sequence (DNA): TGTGCCAGCAGTTTAGCGTCTACAGTGAACACTGAAGCTTTCTTT.

This clonotype appeared many times. This chain uses TRBV6-5 with TRBJ2-7, with 9 bases aligning to TRBD2. Germline-derived CDR1 and CDR2 are MNHEY and SVGAGI. There are 17 residues in the CDR3. The V segment lost 0 bases and the J segment 2 bases; nucleotides outside the gene matches: 8. DNA of the CDR3: TGTGCCAGCAGTTACTCGAGAGGCGGGAGGGCGGCCTACGAGCAGTACTTC. Its translation is CASSYSRGGRAAYEQYF.

The genes are TRBV7-8 and TRBJ2-2; 12 nucleotides line up with TRBD1. Germline lookup yields CDR1 SGHVS and CDR2 FQNEAQ. V gave up 5 bases and J gave up 4 bases; unmatched junction bases: 5. The CDR3 consists of 16 residues. The CDR3 nucleotides read TGTGCCAGCAGCAGGGGACAGGGGGCGTCCACCGGGGAGCTGTTTTTT. Protein product: CASSRGQGASTGELFF.

This clonotype was counted a single time. The V gene is TRBV11-2, the J gene TRBJ2-5, with 8 bases aligning to TRBD1. V dropped 6 bases and J dropped 4; count of bases not matched to a gene: 7. The CDR3 runs to 14 residues. CDR1 is SGHAT and CDR2 is FQNNGV in the germline V gene. The CDR3 sequence is CASRGRTGRETQYF. In DNA form, the CDR3 reads TGTGCCAGCAGAGGCCGGACAGGGAGAGAGACCCAGTACTTC.

This chain uses TRBV5-1 with TRBJ1-1, with TRBD1 as a possible D gene (6 bases). Germline V gene lookup returns CDR1 SGHRS and CDR2 YFSETQ. V lost 4 bases and J 4 bases, leaving 20 bases between the germline ends. This CDR3 is 16 amino acids long. CDR3 sequence reads: CASSPERTVKLTEAFF. The CDR3 nucleotides are TGCGCCAGCAGCCCCGAACGGACAGTTAAACTCACTGAAGCTTTCTTT. The complete variable domain, with remaining parts taken from reference TRBV5-1 and TRBJ1-1, reads KAGVTQTPRYLIKTRGQQVTLSCSPISGHRSVSWYQQTPGQGLQFLFEYFSETQRNKGNFPGRFSGRQFSNSRSEMNVSTLELGDSALYLCASSPERTVKLTEAFFGQGTRLTVV.

This clonotype was recorded many times. This chain joins TRBV4-1 and TRBJ1-2; D perhaps matches TRBD1 (5 bases). V was shortened by 5 bases and J by 8 bases, with 21 bases between the two germline ends. This CDR3 has 15 residues. Germline V CDR1 and CDR2: MGHRA, YSYEKL. The CDR3 here is CASSKRIVFWGGYTF. CDR3 sequence (DNA): TGCGCCAGCAGCAAACGTATAGTGTTTTGGGGCGGCTACACCTTC.

Many counts were recorded for this clonotype. V is TRBV19 and J is TRBJ2-5; 8 bases are shared with TRBD1. The length of the CDR3 is 16 residues. Germline lookup yields CDR1 LNHDA and CDR2 SQIVND (reference sequence). The junction had 8 bases not matched to a gene; V was cut back by 1 base and J by 4 bases. The CDR3 DNA follows: TGTGCCAGTAGTATAGGTCCAGGGGGCTCGGGAGAGACCCAGTACTTC. Translation gives CASSIGPGGSGETQYF.

This clonotype was counted many times. The chain combines TRBV25-1 with TRBJ2-3; D may be TRBD1 or TRBD2 (5 bases each). Germline loops: CDR1 MGHDK, CDR2 SYGVNS. This CDR3 comprises 18 residues. Trimming removed 4 bases at V and 4 bases at J, with 24 bases between. The CDR3, as DNA: TGTGCCAGCAGTGTGAGAAGTCGAGGGACGCCCGGAGCAGATACGCAGTATTTT. Translated, it gives CASSVRSRGTPGADTQYF. The whole variable domain, filled in from reference TRBV25-1 and TRBJ2-3, reads EADIYQTPRYLVIGTGKKITLECSQTMGHDKMYWYQQDPGMELHLIHYSYGVNSTEKGDLSSESTVSRIRTEHFPLTLESARPSHTSQYLCASSVRSRGTPGADTQYFGPGTRLTVL.

This clonotype was recorded at least ten times. The gene calls are TRBV12-5 and TRBJ1-1; perhaps TRBD1 as D (5 bases). This CDR3 spans 15 amino acids. Germline V CDR1 and CDR2: LGHNT, FRNRAP. Trimming shortened V by 1 base and J by 0 bases, and 9 bases separated the two germline ends. The DNA of the CDR3 is TGTGCTAGTGGTTTGGCTGGGGGTTTGAACACTGAAGCTTTCTTT. Protein: CASGLAGGLNTEAFF.

This clonotype came up many times. The junction shows a germline mismatch at one end, possibly a read error. The chain combines TRBV28 with TRBJ1-6; D remains unclear. Germline CDR1 MDHEN, CDR2 SYDVKM. This CDR3 comprises 15 residues. CDR3 DNA sequence: TGTGCCAGCAGTGTTGGACGGACCTATGATTCACCCCTCCACTTT. It translates to CASSVGRTYDSPLHF.

This clonotype was seen a few times. The chain joins TRBV7-2 to TRBJ2-3; D unclear. V lost 1 base and J lost 4, with 6 bases in between. CDR1 SGHTA and CDR2 FQGNSA come from the germline V gene. The CDR3 is 13 residues long. CDR3 amino acids: CASSLGSADTQYF. For the CDR3, the DNA is TGTGCCAGCAGCTTAGGTTCCGCAGATACGCAGTATTTT.

This clonotype has a count of ten or more. V is TRBV12-3 or TRBV12-4 and J is TRBJ2-7; 8 bases match TRBD2. The V gene end was trimmed by 6 bases and the J gene end by 4 bases; junction bases not matched to a gene: 2. The CDR3 sequence is 12 residues long. The CDR3 reads CASRTGGYEQYF. In DNA, the CDR3 is TGTGCCAGCAGAACGGGAGGGTACGAGCAGTACTTC.

This clonotype appeared many times. The chain combines TRBV2 with TRBJ1-1; D possibly corresponds to TRBD1 (6 bases). CDR3 size: 16 residues. Trimming shortened V by 6 bases and J by 0 bases, and 17 bases separated the two germline ends. Germline V gene lookup returns CDR1 SNHLY and CDR2 FYNNEI. The DNA of the CDR3 is TGTGCCAGCAGCCAGCCGGGGGCGGATATGAACACTGAAGCTTTCTTT. It is translated as CASSQPGADMNTEAFF.

This clonotype was counted only a few times. This chain connects TRBV5-1 to TRBJ2-6, with D perhaps matching TRBD1 or TRBD2 (5 bases each). Trimming removed 4 bases at V and 2 bases at J, with 19 bases between. The CDR3 consists of 18 residues. Germline CDR1 SGHRS, CDR2 YFSETQ. The CDR3: CASSDYWDGEPGANVLTF. The DNA of the CDR3 is TGCGCCAGCAGCGACTACTGGGACGGAGAACCTGGGGCCAACGTCCTGACTTTC.